This is a list of T cell receptor beta chains from one sample in a study of blood T cells in healthy people across ages. TCRdb passed the 5' RACE reads through MiXCR, listing each CDR3 protein once. The sample has about a million distinct CDR3 sequences, 51% seen once. Sequences were obtained from blood. The source is a woman aged 55-69 years in good health. CDR3s include the opening cysteine and the closing phenylalanine or tryptophan. D genes are given only for firm matches. Clone sizes are given selectively: once, few, many, or a class where the clone is expanded.

CDR3 length	clone size	D gene	V gene	J gene	CDR3 DNA	CDR3 protein
15	many	TRBD2	TRBV20-1	TRBJ2-1	TGCAGTGCTACACCAACTAGCGGGAGGATAGGTGAGCAGTTCTTC	CSATPTSGRIGEQFF
15	-	-	TRBV7-9	TRBJ2-1	TGTGCCAGCAGTGACGGAGGGATACAAGTCGCTGAGCAGTTCTTC	CASSDGGIQVAEQFF
18	few	-	TRBV4-1	TRBJ2-6	TGCGCCAGCAGCCAACTAAGCAGGGGCTTGTCTGGGGCCAACGTCCTGACTTTC	CASSQLSRGLSGANVLTF
13	few	TRBD2	TRBV7-8	TRBJ2-1	TGTGCCAGCAGCTCCGGGACTAGCGGGAGTCGGTTCTTC	CASSSGTSGSRFF
17	-	TRBD2	TRBV11-2	TRBJ2-1	TGTGCCAGCAGCCCCCGGACTAGCGGGAGCTTAAGAAATGAGCAGTTCTTC	CASSPRTSGSLRNEQFF
13	-	-	TRBV29-1	TRBJ2-5	TGCAGCGTTGTGTCCACAGTTAAAGAGACCCAGTACTTC	CSVVSTVKETQYF
18	-	TRBD2	TRBV27	TRBJ2-1	TGTGCCAGCAGTTTATACTCCGGGACTAGCGGACTGGAGGATGAGCAGTTCTTC	CASSLYSGTSGLEDEQFF
13	-	-	TRBV4-1	TRBJ1-4	TGCGCCAGCAGCCAAGCGACAGGCGAAAAACTGTTTTTT	CASSQATGEKLFF
13	few	TRBD1	TRBV6-5	TRBJ1-2	TGTGCCAGCAGCCCCCAGGGGGCTTGGGGCTACACCTTC	CASSPQGAWGYTF
16	few	-	TRBV6-2/TRBV6-3	TRBJ2-5	TGTGCCAGCAGTAATCCAAGGGGCGCAGGGATAGAGACCCAGTACTTC	CASSNPRGAGIETQYF
12	few	-	TRBV21-1	TRBJ2-7	TGTGCCAGCATCGGACGGACCTACGAGCAGTACTTC	CASIGRTYEQYF
16	-	-	TRBV27	TRBJ2-4	TGTGCCAGCAGTTTAGGCATGGGGGGAGCCAAAAACATTCAGTACTTC	CASSLGMGGAKNIQYF
16	once	TRBD2	TRBV4-2	TRBJ2-4	TGTGCCAGCAGCGAGACTAGCGGGAGGGATGGAAACATTCAGTACTTC	CASSETSGRDGNIQYF
15	-	-	TRBV28	TRBJ2-7	TGTGCCAGCAGGGGGGGGGCTTCTCACCTTGGCGAGCAGTACTTC	CASRGGASHLGEQYF
13	once	-	TRBV20-1	TRBJ2-4	TGCAGTGCCATGGGACTTCGCAAAAACATTCAGTACTTC	CSAMGLRKNIQYF
17	few	-	TRBV7-6	TRBJ2-5	TGTGCCAGCAGCTCCTTCCGCCGACAGGTTGGCCAAGAGACCCAGTACTTC	CASSSFRRQVGQETQYF
14	-	TRBD2	TRBV29-1	TRBJ2-3	TGCAGCGTTGTGGGACTAGCGACGTCAGATACGCAGTATTTT	CSVVGLATSDTQYF
19	-	TRBD2	TRBV14	TRBJ2-1	TGTGCCAGCAGCCAAGATATTTGTTTGGGGGGACTAGCATCCGATCCAAAGTTCTTC	CASSQDICLGGLASDPKFF
15	-	-	TRBV20-1	TRBJ2-7	TGCAGTGCTAGAGACGGGACCGGCGGTCTGTACGAGCAGTACTTC	CSARDGTGGLYEQYF
14	-	-	TRBV7-9	TRBJ1-5	TGTGCCAGTAGCTTAGGGGGGTTGGGTCAGCCCCAGCATTTT	CASSLGGLGQPQHF
17	-	-	TRBV7-2	TRBJ2-7	TGTGCCAGCAGCTTAGATAGCGGACAGGTCCTGACCTACGAGCAGTACTTC	CASSLDSGQVLTYEQYF
12	-	TRBD1	TRBV7-9	TRBJ2-7	TGTGGGGTGGGGGACAGGGCTTACGAGCAGTACTTC	CGVGDRAYEQYF
14	once	-	TRBV20-1	TRBJ1-6	TGCAGTGCCACGCAAGGGGACACTAATTCACCCCTCCACTTT	CSATQGDTNSPLHF
15	few	-	TRBV5-1	TRBJ2-4	TGCGCCAGCAGCTTGGCAGGGCGAGAGCAAAACATTCAGTACTTC	CASSLAGREQNIQYF
16	-	TRBD1	TRBV2	TRBJ2-7	TGTGCCAGCATATCCAACCCGACAGGGGTAGGCTACGAGCAGTACTTC	CASISNPTGVGYEQYF
14	few	TRBD2	TRBV9	TRBJ2-7	TGTGCCAGCAGCGTAGGGGGACTAGGGAATGAGCAGTACTTC	CASSVGGLGNEQYF
12	-	-	TRBV7-2	TRBJ2-7	TGTGCCAGCAGCTCCCTCTCGGGCGAGCAGTACTTC	CASSSLSGEQYF
18	-	-	TRBV7-3	TRBJ2-1	TGTGCCAGCAGCTTAACGCCCGGGGGCTACAATAGCCGCAATGAGCAGTTCTTC	CASSLTPGGYNSRNEQFF
11	-	-	TRBV20-1	TRBJ2-1	TGCAGTGCTAGTGGGGTCAATGAGCAGTTCTTC	CSASGVNEQFF
16	few	TRBD1	TRBV7-9	TRBJ2-5	TGTGCCAGCAGCTTAGGTGGGACAGGGGTACAAGAGACCCAGTACTTC	CASSLGGTGVQETQYF
14	-	-	TRBV7-3	TRBJ2-3	TGTGCCAGCAGCCCCCAGCGGAGCACAGATACGCAGTATTTT	CASSPQRSTDTQYF
14	-	-	TRBV7-9	TRBJ2-7	TGTGCCAGCAGCTTAGAACCTGGGGGCAGCGAGCAGTACTTC	CASSLEPGGSEQYF